The sequence of this TCR beta chain was determined in a study of post-analysis software for immune sequencing data. Sequencing libraries made from TCR beta cDNA carried unique molecular identifiers. Approximately 500,000 cDNA molecules were obtained from around 1 to 9.1 million T cells. TCRdb redid the calling of the PCR reads with MiXCR, one entry per CDR3 protein. The sample holds fewer than 700,000 distinct CDR3 sequences, about 40% seen once. Between the trimmed V and J ends, which lost 3 bases and 2 bases, there was a span of 11 bases. The CDR3 runs to 14 residues. The V gene's germline CDR1 is DFQATT and CDR2 SNEGSKA (reference sequence). Findings and limits, study-wide: Relative to controls, patients had several TRBV segments at higher frequency, with TRBV5-6, TRBV5-1 and TRBV20-1 among these.

With respect to this clonotype: Its target is unknown.

This TCR came from a girl aged 10 to 17 with multiple sclerosis. The sequencing input was blood. The V call is TRBV20-1, the J call TRBJ1-5; D possibly corresponds to TRBD1 (6 bases). CDR3 region: CSASPGAGNQPQHF. CDR3 in DNA: TGCAGTGCTAGCCCGGGGGCAGGCAATCAGCCCCAGCATTTT.